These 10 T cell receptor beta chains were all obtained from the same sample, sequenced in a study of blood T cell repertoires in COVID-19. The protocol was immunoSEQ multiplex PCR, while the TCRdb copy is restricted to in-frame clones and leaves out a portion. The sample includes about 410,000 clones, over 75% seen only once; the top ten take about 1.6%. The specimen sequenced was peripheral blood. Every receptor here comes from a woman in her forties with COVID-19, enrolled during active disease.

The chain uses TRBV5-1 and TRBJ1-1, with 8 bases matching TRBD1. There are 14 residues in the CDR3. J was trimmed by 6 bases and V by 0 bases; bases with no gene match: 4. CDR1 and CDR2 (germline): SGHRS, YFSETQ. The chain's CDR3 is CASSLETGAAEAFF. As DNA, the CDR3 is TGCGCCAGCAGCTTGGAGACAGGGGCTGCTGAAGCTTTCTTT.

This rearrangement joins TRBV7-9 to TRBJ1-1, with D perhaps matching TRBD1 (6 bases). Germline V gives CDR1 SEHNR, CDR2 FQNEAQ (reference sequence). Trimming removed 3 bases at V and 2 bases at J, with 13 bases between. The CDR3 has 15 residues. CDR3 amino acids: CASSLPPRGNTEAFF. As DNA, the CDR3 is TGTGCCAGCAGCTTGCCCCCCAGGGGTAACACTGAAGCTTTCTTT.

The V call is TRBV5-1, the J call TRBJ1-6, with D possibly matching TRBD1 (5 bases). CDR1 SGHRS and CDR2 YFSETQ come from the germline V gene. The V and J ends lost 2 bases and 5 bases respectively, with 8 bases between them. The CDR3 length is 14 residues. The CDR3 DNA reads TGCGCCAGCAGCTTAGTAGGGGATAATTCACCCCTCCACTTT. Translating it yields CASSLVGDNSPLHF.

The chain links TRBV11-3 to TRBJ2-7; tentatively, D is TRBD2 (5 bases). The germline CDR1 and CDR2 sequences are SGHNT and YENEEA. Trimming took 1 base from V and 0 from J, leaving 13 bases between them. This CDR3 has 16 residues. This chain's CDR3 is CASSLGELPNSYEQYF. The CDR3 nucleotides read TGTGCCAGCAGCTTAGGGGAGTTACCCAACTCCTACGAGCAGTACTTC.

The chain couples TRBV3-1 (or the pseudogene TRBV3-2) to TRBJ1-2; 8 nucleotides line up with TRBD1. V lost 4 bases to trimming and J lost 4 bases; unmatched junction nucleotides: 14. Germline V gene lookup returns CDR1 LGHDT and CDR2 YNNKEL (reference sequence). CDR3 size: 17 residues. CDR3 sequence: CASSRPLGRTGSYGYTF. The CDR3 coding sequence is TGTGCCAGCAGCCGACCTCTGGGGAGGACAGGGAGCTATGGCTACACCTTC.

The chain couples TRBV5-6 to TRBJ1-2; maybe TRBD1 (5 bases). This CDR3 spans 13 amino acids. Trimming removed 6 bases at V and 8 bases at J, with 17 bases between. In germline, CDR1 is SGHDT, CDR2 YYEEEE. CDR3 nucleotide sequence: TGTGCCAGCAACTCCCCGCCGGGGGGGGGCTACACCTTC. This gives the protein CASNSPPGGGYTF.

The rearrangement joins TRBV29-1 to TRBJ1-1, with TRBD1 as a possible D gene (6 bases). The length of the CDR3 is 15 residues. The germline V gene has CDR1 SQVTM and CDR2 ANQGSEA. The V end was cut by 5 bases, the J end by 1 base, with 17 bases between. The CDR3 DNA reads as TGCAGCGTTCAGATGCCGGGACACAAGAACACTGAAGCTTTCTTT. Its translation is CSVQMPGHKNTEAFF. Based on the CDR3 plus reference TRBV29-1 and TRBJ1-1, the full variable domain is SAVISQKPSRDICQRGTSLTIQCQVDSQVTMMFWYRQQPGQSLTLIATANQGSEATYESGFVIDKFPISRPNLTFSTLTVSNMSPEDSSIYLCSVQMPGHKNTEAFFGQGTRLTVV.

The CDR3 coding sequence is TGCAGCGTTGAAGATGATCGGTCCAACACCGGGGAGCTGTTTTTT. It yields the protein CSVEDDRSNTGELFF. The chain uses TRBV29-1 and TRBJ2-2; D is unresolved. Trimming shortened V by 0 bases and J by 2 bases, and 10 bases separated the two germline ends. CDR3 length: 15 residues. CDR1 is SQVTM, CDR2 ANQGSEA, per germline.

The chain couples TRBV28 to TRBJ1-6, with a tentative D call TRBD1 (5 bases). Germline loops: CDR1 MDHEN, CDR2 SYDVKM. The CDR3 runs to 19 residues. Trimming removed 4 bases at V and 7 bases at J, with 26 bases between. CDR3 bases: TGTGCCAGCAGTTCCCCAACCTCCGACAGATTTGGGAAGAATTCACCCCTCCACTTT. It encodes CASSSPTSDRFGKNSPLHF. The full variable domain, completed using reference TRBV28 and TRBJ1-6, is DVKVTQSSRYLVKRTGEKVFLECVQDMDHENMFWYRQDPGLGLRLIYFSYDVKMKEKGDIPEGYSVSREKKERFSLILESASTNQTSMYLCASSSPTSDRFGKNSPLHFGNGTRLTVT.

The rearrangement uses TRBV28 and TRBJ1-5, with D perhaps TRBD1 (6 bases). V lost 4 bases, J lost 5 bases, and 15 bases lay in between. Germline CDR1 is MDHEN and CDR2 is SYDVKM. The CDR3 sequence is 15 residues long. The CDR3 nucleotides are TGTGCCAGCAGTTCCCACAGGGTAACGCATCAGCCCCAGCATTTT. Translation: CASSSHRVTHQPQHF.